The 17 T cell receptor beta chains listed next were all sequenced from one sample in a study of T-cell reconstitution after alpha-beta-depleted transplantation in children. Study-level findings and limits: Among T cells one year after transplant, newly produced cells accounted for most counts and diversity.

It was with unique molecular identifiers that the TCRbeta library was prepared. TCRdb reanalysed the PCR reads using MiXCR and keeps one entry per CDR3 protein. Of about 300,000 distinct CDR3 sequences listed, over 7.5% were seen once; the top ten hold approximately 8.2%. Their recognized antigens are unknown. The sample consisted of peripheral blood, taken 360 days after TCRalphabeta/CD19-depleted stem cell transplant. Receptor source: a female patient between 2 and 15 years old who had a stem cell transplant for Fanconi anemia, so the T cells may come from the graft donor.

Many counts were recorded for this clonotype. V and J are TRBV7-8 and TRBJ2-7; tentative D call: TRBD1 (6 bases). The CDR3 sequence is 14 residues long. Trimming left V 5 bases short and J 3 bases short, with 14 bases between. Germline lookup yields CDR1 SGHVS and CDR2 FQNEAQ. The CDR3 here is CASSARTVLYEQYF. CDR3 in DNA: TGTGCCAGCAGCGCCCGGACAGTACTCTACGAGCAGTACTTC.

This clonotype has ten or more counts. The genes are TRBV10-3 and TRBJ1-5; 9 bases agree with TRBD1. The CDR3 has 13 amino acids. The trim removed 11 bases at V and 4 bases at J, leaving 6 bases unmatched. From germline, CDR1 is ENHRY and CDR2 SYGVKD. The CDR3 bases are TGTGCCGCAGGACAGGGGAGGAATCAGCCCCAGCATTTT. Protein sequence: CAAGQGRNQPQHF.

This rearrangement joins TRBV18 to TRBJ1-4; D call uncertain. Trimming took 1 base from V and 4 from J, leaving 10 bases between them. The V gene's germline CDR1 is KGHSH and CDR2 LQKENI. The CDR3 has 15 amino acids. CDR3 coding DNA: TGTGCCAGCTCACCACTGGGCAGTGGTAATGAAAAACTGTTTTTT. It encodes CASSPLGSGNEKLFF.

This clonotype appeared a few times. CDR3 sequence reads: CATSRVVGRGGPEAFF. The CDR3 nucleotides are TGTGCCACCAGCAGAGTGGTTGGCAGGGGCGGGCCTGAAGCTTTCTTT. The V call is TRBV15, the J call TRBJ1-1, with D maybe TRBD1 (6 bases). V was pared by 1 base and J by 6 bases, with 18 bases between. In germline, CDR1 is LNHNV, CDR2 YYDKDF (reference sequence). CDR3 length: 16 amino acids.

This clonotype was counted many times. The CDR3 region is CASSYGQEHTGELFF. The CDR3 DNA follows: TGTGCCAGCTCATATGGACAGGAGCACACCGGGGAGCTGTTTTTT. This chain links TRBV18 with TRBJ2-2; TRBD1 agrees at 7 bases. Germline V gene sequence: CDR1 KGHSH, CDR2 LQKENI. With 5 bases clipped from V and 3 bases from J, the junction kept 6 bases outside the gene matches. The CDR3 extends over 15 amino acids.

The chain employs TRBV11-2 and TRBJ2-2; D is undetermined. The CDR3 consists of 15 residues. The ends were cut back, 3 bases at V and 0 bases at J, with 8 bases in the middle. Germline CDR1 is SGHAT and CDR2 is FQNNGV. This chain's CDR3 is CASSFSGSNTGELFF. In nucleotides, the CDR3 is TGTGCCAGCAGCTTCAGTGGGTCGAACACCGGGGAGCTGTTTTTT.

This chain links TRBV28 with TRBJ1-1, with D possibly being TRBD1 (6 bases). Germline V gives CDR1 MDHEN, CDR2 SYDVKM. Trimming shortened V by 4 bases and J by 5 bases, and 14 bases separated the two germline ends. The CDR3 is made up of 14 amino acids. This chain's CDR3 is CASSSQQGWTEAFF. DNA for the CDR3: TGTGCCAGCAGTTCACAACAGGGATGGACTGAAGCTTTCTTT.

There are a few counts of this clonotype. This chain uses TRBV7-9 with TRBJ1-6; 10 bases fit TRBD1. This CDR3 comprises 16 residues. V shed 5 bases and J 7 bases; nucleotides not matched to a gene: 8. CDR1 and CDR2 from the germline V gene are SEHNR and FQNEAQ (reference sequence). For the CDR3, the DNA is TGTGCCAGCAGCCCGCCGGACAGGGGGGTCAATTCACCCCTCCACTTT. Translated, it gives CASSPPDRGVNSPLHF. The variable domain in full, completed from reference TRBV7-9 and TRBJ1-6, reads DTGVSQNPRHKITKRGQNVTFRCDPISEHNRLYWYRQTLGQGPEFLTYFQNEAQLEKSRLLSDRFSAERPKGSFSTLEIQRTEQGDSAMYLCASSPPDRGVNSPLHFGNGTRLTVT.

Many counts were recorded for this clonotype. This rearrangement joins TRBV5-5 to TRBJ2-7; TRBD2 aligns across 10 bases. V lost 5 bases, J lost 4 bases, and 9 bases stayed unmatched. Germline-derived CDR1 and CDR2 are SGHKS and YYEKEE (reference sequence). CDR3 length: 15 amino acids. The DNA for the CDR3 is TGTGCCAGCAGTAAGCCGACTAGCGGGTTGTACGAGCAGTACTTC. Encoded protein: CASSKPTSGLYEQYF.

This clonotype was seen a few times. The chain is built from TRBV28 and TRBJ2-7; D is unresolved. The CDR3 consists of 14 residues. V lost 5 bases, J lost 7 bases, and 18 bases lay in between. Per germline, CDR1 MDHEN and CDR2 SYDVKM. The chain's CDR3 is CASSRSIPGFEQYV. The CDR3 coding sequence is TGTGCCAGCAGTCGTTCCATACCCGGATTTGAGCAGTACGTC.

In this sample, this clonotype turned up many times. The chain carries TRBV6-2 or TRBV6-3 and TRBJ2-1, with TRBD2 identical over 11 bases. CDR3 size: 16 residues. CDR1 and CDR2 from the germline V gene are MNHEY and SVGEGT. V dropped 2 bases and J dropped 2; count of bases not matched to a gene: 2. DNA for the CDR3: TGTGCCAGCAGTTACCTAGCGGGGGGAGCCTACAATGAGCAGTTCTTC. This translates into CASSYLAGGAYNEQFF.

This rearrangement joins TRBV7-8 to TRBJ2-3; D may be TRBD1 (6 bases). This CDR3 has 17 amino acids. V was cut by 5 bases and J by 4 bases, with 22 bases left in between. Germline loops: CDR1 SGHVS, CDR2 FQNEAQ. The CDR3 region has the DNA TGTGCCAGCAGCAACACCCTCGGGCAGGGGTTTCCAGATACGCAGTATTTT. Its translation: CASSNTLGQGFPDTQYF.

In its sample, this clonotype was seen many times. The chain employs TRBV6-2 or TRBV6-3 and TRBJ1-2; the D is unclear. CDR3 length: 12 amino acids. CDR1 and CDR2 (germline): MNHEY, SVGEGT. With 5 bases removed from V and 4 bases from J, the gap between germline ends came to 8 bases. The CDR3 region has the DNA TGTGCCAGCAGTCCTCGGATCTATGGCTACACCTTC. Translation: CASSPRIYGYTF.

This clonotype was observed many times. CDR3 bases: TGCAGTGCTGGACGACAGGGCCGCCAGCCCCAGCATTTT. Protein product: CSAGRQGRQPQHF. V and J are TRBV20-1 and TRBJ1-5, with 7 bases fitting TRBD1. V was pared by 5 bases and J by 7 bases, with 8 bases of the junction left unmatched. CDR3 length: 13 residues. Germline V lookup: CDR1 DFQATT, CDR2 SNEGSKA (reference sequence).

This clonotype came up a few times. The chain couples TRBV13 to TRBJ2-7, with 9 positions matching TRBD1. The CDR3 sequence is 15 residues long. Germline V gene data show CDR1 as PRHDT and CDR2 as FYEKMQ (reference sequence). Losses at the gene ends were 3 bases for V and 3 bases for J; bases not matched to a gene: 6. This chain's CDR3 is CASSFDRGSNYEQYF. The CDR3 coding sequence is TGTGCCAGCAGCTTCGACAGGGGGTCAAACTACGAGCAGTACTTC.

This chain uses TRBV20-1 with TRBJ2-3, with D unresolved. V was trimmed by 1 base and J by 6 bases, leaving 8 bases between them. Germline CDR1 reads DFQATT; CDR2 reads SNEGSKA (reference sequence). CDR3 length equals 12 residues. DNA of the CDR3: TGCAGTGCTAGAGTAACCTTGGATACGCAGTATTTT. The encoded protein is CSARVTLDTQYF.

The chain joins TRBV6-2 or TRBV6-3 to TRBJ2-2; the match to TRBD2 covers 8 bases. V shed 2 bases and J 1 base; nucleotides not matched to a gene: 15. This CDR3 has 20 residues. Germline V lookup: CDR1 MNHEY, CDR2 SVGEGT. CDR3 sequence reads: CASSYTRVAGRAQNTGELFF. The CDR3 coding sequence is TGTGCCAGCAGTTACACCCGAGTAGCGGGGCGAGCTCAGAACACCGGGGAGCTGTTTTTT.